The 14 T cell receptor beta chains listed next were all sequenced from one sample in a study of radiation and T cells in renal cell carcinoma. Sequencing was performed with immunoSEQ multiplex PCR; in TCRdb, only in-frame clones are kept and a portion is missing. The sample contains around 16,000 clones, approximately 49% of which appear only once. The treatment was: 15 Gy SBRT to primary tumor, nephrectomy 4 weeks later. The source was tumor tissue, collected from a patient whose treatment included radiotherapy and nephrectomy. These receptor sequences come from a woman aged 55-69 years with renal cell carcinoma.

The chain is built from TRBV11-2 and TRBJ2-5; D possibly corresponds to TRBD1 (6 bases). This CDR3 contains 14 residues. The germline V gene encodes CDR1 SGHAT and CDR2 FQNNGV. V gave up 1 base and J gave up 4 bases, with 10 bases separating them. This CDR3 reads CASSLGLQGETQYF. The CDR3, as DNA: TGTGCCAGCAGCTTAGGCTTACAGGGAGAGACCCAGTACTTC.

The rearrangement uses TRBV6-1 and TRBJ2-1; tentatively, D is TRBD1 or TRBD2 (6 bases each). CDR1 and CDR2 (germline): MNHNS, SASEGT. Deletions cut 11 bases from V and 5 bases from J, with 10 bases between. This CDR3 contains 11 residues. CDR3 amino acids: CAHREDNEQFF. The CDR3 DNA sequence: TGTGCCCACAGGGAGGACAATGAGCAGTTCTTC.

This clone showed up just a few times. This chain uses TRBV9 with TRBJ1-2; D uncertain. The germline gives CDR1 SGDLS, CDR2 YYNGEE. V lost 8 bases and J lost 4, with 9 bases in between. This CDR3 region has 11 residues. CDR3 DNA: TGTGCCAGTTGGGGTCTCTATGGCTACACCTTC. Protein product: CASWGLYGYTF.

This chain links TRBV11-1 with TRBJ2-7, with 8 bases fitting TRBD2. V shed 2 bases and J 6 bases; nucleotides not matched to a gene: 18. Per the germline V gene, CDR1 is SGHAT and CDR2 is FQDESV (reference sequence). CDR3 length: 18 amino acids. The CDR3 DNA is TGTGCCAGCAGCTTACCGAGCCTTCCTCCGGGACTAGAGGGCGAGCAGTACTTC. This codes for CASSLPSLPPGLEGEQYF.

The chain has TRBV28 and TRBJ1-5; 7 positions agree with TRBD1. Germline V gives CDR1 MDHEN, CDR2 SYDVKM. The junction had 3 bases not matched to a gene; V was cut back by 6 bases and J by 7 bases. The CDR3 is 12 residues long. Here the CDR3 DNA reads TGTGCCAGCAGCGCCAGGGGGCAGCCCCAGCATTTT. It yields the protein CASSARGQPQHF.

The chain employs TRBV27 and TRBJ2-6; D is perhaps TRBD1 (6 bases). In germline, CDR1 is MNHEY, CDR2 SMNVEV (reference sequence). Trimming shortened V by 4 bases and J by 0 bases, and 19 bases separated the two germline ends. The CDR3 has 19 amino acids. The CDR3 is CASSSKDRQGDSGANVLTF. The CDR3, as DNA: TGTGCCAGCAGTTCCAAAGACAGGCAAGGCGACTCTGGGGCCAACGTCCTGACTTTC.

This sequence joins TRBV28 and TRBJ1-5; no reliable D call. Germline V lookup: CDR1 MDHEN, CDR2 SYDVKM. V lost 6 bases and J 7 bases, leaving 13 bases between the germline ends. The CDR3 length is 13 residues. The CDR3 loop is CASSRKATQPQHF. The CDR3 DNA follows: TGTGCCAGCAGCCGCAAGGCAACGCAGCCCCAGCATTTT.

The chain is built from TRBV7-3 and TRBJ1-1, with 8 bases fitting TRBD1. Trimming cost V 1 base and J 11 bases; bases outside gene matches: 3. Germline V gives CDR1 SGHTA, CDR2 FQGTGA. The CDR3 spans 12 residues. This CDR3 reads CASSLRQGQAFF. DNA for the CDR3: TGTGCCAGCAGCTTAAGACAGGGGCAGGCTTTCTTT.

In its sample, this clone was seen a few times. The chain has TRBV28 and TRBJ2-3, with D possibly being TRBD1 (7 bases). The V and J ends lost 7 bases and 11 bases respectively, with 16 bases between them. CDR1 MDHEN and CDR2 SYDVKM come from the germline V gene. The CDR3 has 12 amino acids. The CDR3: CASTPGGRGQYF. In nucleotides, the CDR3 is TGTGCCAGCACTCCAGGGGGGCGGGGGCAGTATTTT.

The chain links TRBV11-2 to TRBJ1-5; D is unclear. V gave up 1 base and J gave up 3 bases, with 10 bases separating them. The germline CDR1 and CDR2 sequences are SGHAT and FQNNGV. The CDR3 runs to 15 residues. CDR3 nucleotide sequence: TGTGCCAGCAGCTTAGGCCCCTTACTCAATCAGCCCCAGCATTTT. Translating gives CASSLGPLLNQPQHF.

CDR3: CATSSRTETDETQYF. In DNA form, the CDR3 reads TGTGCCACCAGCAGTCGGACAGAAACCGACGAGACCCAGTACTTC. V and J are TRBV15 and TRBJ2-5, with D perhaps matching TRBD1 (6 bases). V was shortened by 3 bases and J by 5 bases, with 16 bases between the two germline ends. Germline V gives CDR1 LNHNV, CDR2 YYDKDF (reference sequence). This CDR3 has 15 residues.

The CDR3 DNA sequence: TGCAGCGGCACCCGGGACTACAACACCGGGGAGCTGTTTTTT. Translation: CSGTRDYNTGELFF. The chain combines TRBV29-1 with TRBJ2-2; TRBD2 matches at 7 bases. CDR3 size: 14 residues. Looked up from germline, CDR1 is SQVTM and CDR2 is ANQGSEA. V was clipped by 7 bases and J by 2 bases; unmatched bases: 7.

The chain employs TRBV25-1 and TRBJ2-7, with D perhaps TRBD1 or TRBD2 (5 bases each). The length of the CDR3 is 14 residues. Trimming removed 4 bases from V and 0 bases from J, with 10 bases in between. Germline CDR1 and CDR2: MGHDK and SYGVNS. CDR3 sequence (DNA): TGTGCCAGCAGTGCTTCAGGGAGCTCCTACGAGCAGTACTTC. It translates to CASSASGSSYEQYF.

CDR3 sequence: CASTPLGTVNTEAFF. The DNA for the CDR3 is TGTGCCAGCACCCCTCTGGGGACAGTAAACACTGAAGCTTTCTTT. The genes are TRBV2 and TRBJ1-1, with TRBD1 matching over 7 bases. In germline, CDR1 is SNHLY, CDR2 FYNNEI. This CDR3 is 15 amino acids long. The ends lost 7 bases at V and 2 bases at J; junction bases unmatched: 10. Supplemented by reference TRBV2 and TRBJ1-1, the full variable domain reads EPEVTQTPSHQVTQMGQEVILRCVPISNHLYFYWYRQILGQKVEFLVSFYNNEISEKSEIFDDQFSVERPDGSNFTLKIRSTKLEDSAMYFCASTPLGTVNTEAFFGQGTRLTVV.